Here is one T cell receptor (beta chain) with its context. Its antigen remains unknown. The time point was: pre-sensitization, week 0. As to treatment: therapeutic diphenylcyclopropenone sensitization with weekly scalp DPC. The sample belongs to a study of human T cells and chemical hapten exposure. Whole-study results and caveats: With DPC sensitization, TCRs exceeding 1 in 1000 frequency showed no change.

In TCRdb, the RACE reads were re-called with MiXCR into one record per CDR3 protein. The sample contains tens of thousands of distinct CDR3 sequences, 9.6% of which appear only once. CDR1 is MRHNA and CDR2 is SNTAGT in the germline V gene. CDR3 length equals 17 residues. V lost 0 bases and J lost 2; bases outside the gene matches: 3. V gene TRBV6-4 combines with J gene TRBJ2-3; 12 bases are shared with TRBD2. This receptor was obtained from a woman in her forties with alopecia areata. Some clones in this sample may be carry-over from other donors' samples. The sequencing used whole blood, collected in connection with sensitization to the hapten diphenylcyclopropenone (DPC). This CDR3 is CASSDSTSGGHTDTQYF. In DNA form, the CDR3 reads TGTGCCAGCAGTGACTCGACTAGCGGGGGCCACACAGATACGCAGTATTTT.